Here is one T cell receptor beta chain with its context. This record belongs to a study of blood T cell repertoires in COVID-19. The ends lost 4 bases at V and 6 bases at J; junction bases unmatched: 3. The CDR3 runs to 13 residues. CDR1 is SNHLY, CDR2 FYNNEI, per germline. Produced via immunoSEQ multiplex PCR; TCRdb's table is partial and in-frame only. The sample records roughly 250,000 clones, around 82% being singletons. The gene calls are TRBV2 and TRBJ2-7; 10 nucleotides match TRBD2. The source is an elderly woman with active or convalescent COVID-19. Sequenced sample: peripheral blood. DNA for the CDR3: TGTGCCAGCAGTGGTGGACTAGCGGCCGAGCAGTACTTC. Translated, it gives CASSGGLAAEQYF. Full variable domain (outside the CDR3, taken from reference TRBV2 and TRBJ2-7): EPEVTQTPSHQVTQMGQEVILRCVPISNHLYFYWYRQILGQKVEFLVSFYNNEISEKSEIFDDQFSVERPDGSNFTLKIRSTKLEDSAMYFCASSGGLAAEQYFGPGTRLTVT.